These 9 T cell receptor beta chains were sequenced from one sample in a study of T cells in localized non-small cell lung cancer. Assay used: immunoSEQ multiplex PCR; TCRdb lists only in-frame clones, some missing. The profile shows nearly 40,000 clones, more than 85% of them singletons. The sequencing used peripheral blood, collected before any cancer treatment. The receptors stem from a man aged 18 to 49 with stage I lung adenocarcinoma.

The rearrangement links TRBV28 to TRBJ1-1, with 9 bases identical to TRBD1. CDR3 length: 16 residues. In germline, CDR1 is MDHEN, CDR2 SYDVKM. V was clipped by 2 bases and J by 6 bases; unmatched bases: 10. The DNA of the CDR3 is TGTGCCAGCAGTTTAGGAGGGACAGGGAGACGGGCTGAAGCTTTCTTT. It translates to CASSLGGTGRRAEAFF.

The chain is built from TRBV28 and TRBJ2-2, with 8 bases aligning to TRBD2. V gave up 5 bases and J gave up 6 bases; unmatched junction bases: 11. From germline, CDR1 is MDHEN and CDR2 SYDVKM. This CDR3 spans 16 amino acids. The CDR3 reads CASSNLNPGGPGELFF. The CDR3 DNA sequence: TGTGCCAGCAGTAACCTCAACCCGGGGGGGCCCGGGGAGCTGTTTTTT.

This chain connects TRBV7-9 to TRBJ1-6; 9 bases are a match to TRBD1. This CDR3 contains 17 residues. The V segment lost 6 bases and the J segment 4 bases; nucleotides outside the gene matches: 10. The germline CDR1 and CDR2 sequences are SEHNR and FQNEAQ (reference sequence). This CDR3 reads CASRSGTGMAYNSPLHF. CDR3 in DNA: TGTGCCAGCAGATCCGGGACAGGGATGGCATATAATTCACCCCTCCACTTT.

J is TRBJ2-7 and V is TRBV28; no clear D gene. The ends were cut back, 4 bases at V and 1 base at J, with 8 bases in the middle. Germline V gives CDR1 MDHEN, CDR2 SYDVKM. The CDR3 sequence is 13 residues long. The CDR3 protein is CASSSEQSYEQYF. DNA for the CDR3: TGTGCCAGCAGTTCTGAACAGTCCTACGAGCAGTACTTC.

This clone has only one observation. The CDR3: CASSLSGGVTEAFF. DNA of the CDR3: TGTGCCAGCAGCCTGAGTGGGGGGGTCACTGAAGCTTTCTTT. V is TRBV7-9 and J is TRBJ1-1, with D tentatively TRBD1 (5 bases). Germline values: CDR1 SEHNR, CDR2 FQNEAQ (reference sequence). V was pared by 5 bases and J by 4 bases, with 14 bases between. This CDR3 region has 14 residues.

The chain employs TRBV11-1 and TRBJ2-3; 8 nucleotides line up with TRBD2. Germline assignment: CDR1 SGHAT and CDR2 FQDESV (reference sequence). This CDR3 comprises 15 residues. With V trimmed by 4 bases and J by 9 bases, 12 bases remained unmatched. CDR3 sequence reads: CASSSGGAAGSTQYF. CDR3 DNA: TGTGCCAGCAGCTCCGGGGGGGCCGCGGGTAGCACGCAGTATTTT. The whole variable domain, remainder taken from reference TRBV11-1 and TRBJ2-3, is EAEVAQSPRYKITEKSQAVAFWCDPISGHATLYWYRQILGQGPELLVQFQDESVVDDSQLPKDRFSAERLKGVDSTLKIQPAELGDSAMYLCASSSGGAAGSTQYFGPGTRLTVL.

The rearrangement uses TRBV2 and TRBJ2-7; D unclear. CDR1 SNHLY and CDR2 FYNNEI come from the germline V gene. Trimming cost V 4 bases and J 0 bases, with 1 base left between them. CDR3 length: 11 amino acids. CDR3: CASSASYEQYF. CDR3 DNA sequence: TGTGCCAGCAGTGCCTCCTACGAGCAGTACTTC.

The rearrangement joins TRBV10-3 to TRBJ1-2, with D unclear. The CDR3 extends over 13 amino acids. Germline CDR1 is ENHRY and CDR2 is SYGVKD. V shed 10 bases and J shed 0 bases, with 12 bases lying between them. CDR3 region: CANGEDPNYGYTF. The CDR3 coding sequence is TGTGCCAACGGCGAGGACCCTAACTATGGCTACACCTTC.

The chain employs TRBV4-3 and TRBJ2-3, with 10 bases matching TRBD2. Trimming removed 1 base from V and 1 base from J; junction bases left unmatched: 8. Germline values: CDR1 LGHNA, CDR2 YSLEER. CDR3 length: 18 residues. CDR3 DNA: TGCGCCAGCAGCCAAGTTAGTTCCACTAGCGGGGGCACAGATACGCAGTATTTT. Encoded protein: CASSQVSSTSGGTDTQYF.